One and the same sample provided the 25 T cell receptor beta chains below, sequenced in a study of beta chain features in type 1 diabetes (dated by TCRdb to the late 2010s). The library was obtained by the immunoSEQ multiplex PCR assay. The entire amount of isolated RNA was reverse transcribed using the High Capacity cDNA Reverse Transcription Kit, so the sequenced TCRB transcripts were expressed ones. Imported from immuneACCESS, the table was reduced by TCRdb to in-frame sequences with V and J called. These copies leave out some clones; in studies compared against another copy, an unresolved V gene accounts for under half, and the cause of the remainder is not known. The table for this sample lists fewer than 350,000 clones; about 20% of them were counted only once. The top ten constitute around 0.045% of the sample. Specimen: naive CD4+ T cells from blood. This sample's cell subset or site label indicates: true naive CD4+ T cells. The receptors come from a woman between 18 and 29 years old in good health.

V and J are TRBV7-2 and TRBJ1-1, with TRBD1 matching 7 bases. Germline V gene sequence: CDR1 SGHTA, CDR2 FQGNSA. V shed 3 bases, J shed 8 bases, and the junction held 6 bases outside the gene matches. This CDR3 spans 13 amino acids. CDR3 sequence (DNA): TGTGCCAGCAGCTTTAAGGGGGCCGAGGAAGCTTTCTTT. Translated, it gives CASSFKGAEEAFF.

The J gene is TRBJ1-1, the V gene TRBV7-9, with 7 bases lining up with TRBD1. In germline, CDR1 is SEHNR, CDR2 FQNEAQ (reference sequence). Trimming removed 4 bases from V and 5 bases from J; junction bases left unmatched: 13. The CDR3 has 16 residues. CDR3 sequence: CASSSGRGGERTEAFF. The CDR3 DNA reads TGTGCCAGCAGCTCGGGGCGAGGGGGCGAAAGAACTGAAGCTTTCTTT.

The chain joins TRBV5-4 to TRBJ1-4, with 9 bases lining up with TRBD1. This CDR3 contains 14 residues. The V and J ends lost 4 bases and 7 bases, in that order; junction bases with no gene match: 5. Germline values: CDR1 SGHNT, CDR2 YYREEE (reference sequence). The CDR3 here is CASSPGQGGEKLFF. DNA for the CDR3: TGTGCCAGCAGCCCGGGACAGGGCGGTGAAAAACTGTTTTTT.

The chain joins TRBV11-2 to TRBJ2-7, with TRBD2 identical over 10 bases. Germline trimming cut 5 bases from V and 0 bases from J; bases unmatched to any gene: 4. The CDR3 sequence is 15 residues long. CDR1 is SGHAT, CDR2 FQNNGV, per germline. As DNA, the CDR3 is TGTGCCAGCAGCACGGGACTAGCGTACTCCTACGAGCAGTACTTC. Translated: CASSTGLAYSYEQYF.

This clone was picked up a small number of times. This rearrangement joins TRBV7-2 to TRBJ2-3, with 12 bases matching TRBD2. The CDR3 totals 15 residues. Germline V gives CDR1 SGHTA, CDR2 FQGNSA. Trimming took 6 bases from V and 3 from J; bases not matched to a gene: 4. This CDR3 reads CASRPSGRETDTQYF. CDR3 DNA sequence: TGTGCCAGCAGACCTAGCGGGAGGGAGACAGATACGCAGTATTTT.

The gene calls are TRBV30 and TRBJ1-4; 7 nucleotides align to TRBD1. V lost 2 bases and J lost 7; bases outside the gene matches: 7. Germline values: CDR1 GTSNPN, CDR2 SVGIG (reference sequence). This CDR3 has 14 amino acids. The CDR3 here is CAWSRDSAAEKLFF. The CDR3 DNA reads TGTGCCTGGAGTCGGGACAGCGCAGCTGAAAAACTGTTTTTT.

This rearrangement joins TRBV29-1 to TRBJ2-7, with 7 bases aligning to TRBD2. V gave up 0 bases and J gave up 6 bases; unmatched junction bases: 14. The CDR3 has 16 amino acids. Germline V gene lookup returns CDR1 SQVTM and CDR2 ANQGSEA. CDR3 DNA sequence: TGCAGCGTTGAAGATTCCTTCGGTGCGGGAGAGGGCGAGCAGTACTTC. This gives the protein CSVEDSFGAGEGEQYF.

There are a few counts of this clone. This chain links TRBV6-7 with TRBJ1-1; 11 bases align to TRBD1. TRBV6-7 is annotated as an ORF whose role is uncertain. V dropped 6 bases and J dropped 9; count of bases not matched to a gene: 12. This CDR3 spans 15 amino acids. The CDR3 sequence: CASSRQSGTGGQAFF. CDR3 nucleotide sequence: TGTGCCAGCAGCCGACAATCCGGGACAGGGGGGCAAGCTTTCTTT.

This rearrangement joins TRBV5-4 to TRBJ2-5; D is unresolved. The CDR3 is 11 amino acids. Trimming stripped 4 bases from V and 3 bases from J, with 4 bases between. CDR1 and CDR2 (germline): SGHNT, YYREEE (reference sequence). CDR3 sequence reads: CASSIEETQYF. Written as DNA, the CDR3 is TGTGCCAGCAGCATCGAAGAGACCCAGTACTTC.

This clone was counted between two and nine times. The V call is TRBV18, the J call TRBJ1-1; D not certain. This CDR3 contains 16 residues. Trimming pared 2 bases from V and 0 bases from J, leaving 13 bases between. Germline CDR1 and CDR2: KGHSH and LQKENI. CDR3 DNA: TGTGCCAGCTCACCAATAGCGGGGTCCGTGAACACTGAAGCTTTCTTT. As protein: CASSPIAGSVNTEAFF. Full variable domain (missing parts from reference TRBV18 and TRBJ1-1): NAGVMQNPRHLVRRRGQEARLRCSPMKGHSHVYWYRQLPEEGLKFMVYLQKENIIDESGMPKERFSAEFPKEGPSILRIQQVVRGDSAAYFCASSPIAGSVNTEAFFGQGTRLTVV.

This clone was observed a handful of times. The chain employs TRBV4-1 and TRBJ2-7; 10 nucleotides match TRBD2. V lost 1 base and J lost 1; bases outside the gene matches: 4. The CDR3 is made up of 16 amino acids. In germline, CDR1 is MGHRA, CDR2 YSYEKL. Written as DNA, the CDR3 is TGCGCCAGCAGCCAAGTTGCTAGCGGGGGATCCTACGAGCAGTACTTC. As protein: CASSQVASGGSYEQYF.

The genes are TRBV2 and TRBJ2-3, with D tentatively TRBD1 (6 bases). The CDR3 extends over 16 amino acids. The germline V gene has CDR1 SNHLY and CDR2 FYNNEI. The V and J ends lost 8 bases and 0 bases respectively, with 18 bases between them. This CDR3 is CASSFRPGASTDTQYF. As DNA, the CDR3 is TGTGCCAGCTCCTTTCGCCCAGGGGCTAGCACAGATACGCAGTATTTT.

The chain recombines TRBV10-3 with TRBJ2-7; 9 positions match TRBD2. The CDR3 loop spans 15 amino acids. V gave up 7 bases and J gave up 6 bases; unmatched junction bases: 13. Looked up from germline, CDR1 is ENHRY and CDR2 is SYGVKD. CDR3 sequence (DNA): TGTGCCATCAAAGCCAGTAGCGGGAGAACGGGCGAGCAGTACTTC. It codes for CAIKASSGRTGEQYF.

This chain connects TRBV15 to TRBJ1-4; 9 bases match TRBD1. With V trimmed by 3 bases and J by 4 bases, 6 bases remained unmatched. The germline V gene has CDR1 LNHNV and CDR2 YYDKDF (reference sequence). The CDR3 length is 16 residues. CDR3 nucleotides: TGTGCCACCAGCAGCCGGGACAGGGCCCATAATGAAAAACTGTTTTTT. Protein: CATSSRDRAHNEKLFF. The entire variable domain, with the rest obtained from reference TRBV15 and TRBJ1-4, is as follows: DAMVIQNPRYQVTQFGKPVTLSCSQTLNHNVMYWYQQKSSQAPKLLFHYYDKDFNNEADTPDNFQSRRPNTSFCFLDIRSPGLGDTAMYLCATSSRDRAHNEKLFFGSGTQLSVL.

Concerning this clone itself: At the DNA level, this CDR3 is encoded by other sequences in the same sample as well. The chain couples TRBV5-1 to TRBJ1-1; 7 bases fit TRBD1. Losses at the gene ends were 3 bases for V and 2 bases for J; bases not matched to a gene: 4. CDR1 is SGHRS and CDR2 is YFSETQ in the germline V gene. This CDR3 is built from 14 residues. CDR3 amino acids: CASSWGQRNTEAFF. The CDR3 region has the DNA TGCGCCAGCAGCTGGGGACAGCGCAACACTGAAGCTTTCTTT. Drawing the rest from reference TRBV5-1 and TRBJ1-1, the complete variable domain is KAGVTQTPRYLIKTRGQQVTLSCSPISGHRSVSWYQQTPGQGLQFLFEYFSETQRNKGNFPGRFSGRQFSNSRSEMNVSTLELGDSALYLCASSWGQRNTEAFFGQGTRLTVV.

J is TRBJ2-7 and V is TRBV5-1; possible D gene TRBD1, 6 bases. V lost 6 bases and J 6 bases, leaving 16 bases between the germline ends. The CDR3 sequence is 13 residues long. Per germline, CDR1 SGHRS and CDR2 YFSETQ. The CDR3 coding sequence is TGCGCCAGCATGGTCGCAGGGGTAGGCGAGCAGTACTTC. Translating it yields CASMVAGVGEQYF.

The chain is built from TRBV21-1 and TRBJ1-2; TRBD1 is taken as the D call from the table, unchecked against the DNA. TRBV21-1 is listed as a pseudogene. This CDR3 comprises 15 residues. CDR3 amino acids: CASSRPGQGNYGYTF. The CDR3 coding sequence is TGTGCCAGCAGCCGACCGGGACAGGGGAACTATGGCTACACCTTC.

This clone has a handful of counts. This chain joins TRBV9 and TRBJ2-3; TRBD2 aligns across 10 bases. V lost 6 bases, J lost 1 base, and 8 bases stayed unmatched. This CDR3 has 16 residues. Germline values: CDR1 SGDLS, CDR2 YYNGEE. This CDR3 reads CASTRTLAGGTDTQYF. CDR3 in DNA: TGTGCCAGCACCAGAACCCTAGCGGGGGGCACAGATACGCAGTATTTT.

This clone was counted between two and nine times. The chain carries TRBV29-1 and TRBJ1-1; 8 bases map to TRBD1. The CDR3 runs to 19 residues. Germline CDR1 is SQVTM and CDR2 is ANQGSEA. The trim removed 5 bases at V and 4 bases at J, leaving 24 bases unmatched. The CDR3 reads CSVLLKRDRPKEAATEAFF. In DNA, the CDR3 is TGCAGCGTTCTCCTAAAGCGGGACAGGCCAAAGGAGGCGGCCACTGAAGCTTTCTTT.

This clone appeared a few times. The J gene is TRBJ2-1, the V gene TRBV29-1; D is unclear. V lost 2 bases to trimming and J lost 6 bases, with 14 bases between them. This CDR3 has 14 amino acids. The germline CDR1 and CDR2 sequences are SQVTM and ANQGSEA. The CDR3 loop is CSVELLQKANEQFF. In nucleotides, the CDR3 is TGCAGCGTTGAATTGCTACAGAAGGCCAATGAGCAGTTCTTC.

This clone showed up just a few times. This rearrangement joins TRBV30 to TRBJ1-2; TRBD1 agrees at 8 bases. V lost 1 base and J lost 8; bases outside the gene matches: 6. The CDR3 contains 13 residues. Germline V gene sequence: CDR1 GTSNPN, CDR2 SVGIG (reference sequence). CDR3 DNA sequence: TGTGCCTGGAGTGGTAACAGGGGGGGCGGCTACACCTTC. It yields the protein CAWSGNRGGGYTF. The full variable domain, completed using reference TRBV30 and TRBJ1-2, is SQTIHQWPATLVQPVGSPLSLECTVEGTSNPNLYWYRQAAGRGLQLLFYSVGIGQISSEVPQNLSASRPQDRQFILSSKKLLLSDSGFYLCAWSGNRGGGYTFGSGTRLTVV.

The chain's CDR3 is CASSQEGQGDRETQYF. In nucleotides, the CDR3 is TGCGCCAGCAGCCAAGAAGGACAGGGGGATAGGGAGACCCAGTACTTC. V and J are TRBV4-1 and TRBJ2-5; 10 positions match TRBD1. This CDR3 is built from 16 residues. Germline CDR1 reads MGHRA; CDR2 reads YSYEKL. Trimming cost V 0 bases and J 5 bases; bases outside gene matches: 6.

The chain has TRBV30 and TRBJ2-3; TRBD2 matches at 7 bases. The germline V gene encodes CDR1 GTSNPN and CDR2 SVGIG (reference sequence). The junction had 5 bases not matched to a gene; V was cut back by 0 bases and J by 5 bases. The CDR3 is 14 amino acids. CDR3 DNA sequence: TGTGCCTGGAGTGTTCAGCGGGATTTAGATACGCAGTATTTT. Its translation is CAWSVQRDLDTQYF. The full variable domain, completed using reference TRBV30 and TRBJ2-3, is SQTIHQWPATLVQPVGSPLSLECTVEGTSNPNLYWYRQAAGRGLQLLFYSVGIGQISSEVPQNLSASRPQDRQFILSSKKLLLSDSGFYLCAWSVQRDLDTQYFGPGTRLTVL.

This chain connects TRBV11-1 to TRBJ2-5; 10 bases are a match to TRBD2. V was clipped by 1 base and J by 5 bases; unmatched bases: 7. This CDR3 has 16 amino acids. Germline CDR1 reads SGHAT; CDR2 reads FQDESV (reference sequence). CDR3 in amino acids: CASSLGSSGSVETQYF. In nucleotides, the CDR3 is TGTGCCAGCAGCTTAGGATCTAGCGGGAGTGTGGAGACCCAGTACTTC.

This clone has a handful of counts. V gene TRBV4-1 combines with J gene TRBJ1-4; maybe TRBD1 (5 bases). V was trimmed by 4 bases and J by 8 bases, leaving 11 bases between them. CDR3 length: 13 amino acids. Germline loops: CDR1 MGHRA, CDR2 YSYEKL. The CDR3 here is CASSPDIGEKLFF. The CDR3 DNA is TGCGCCAGCAGCCCGGACATTGGCGAAAAACTGTTTTTT.